The clone carrying this T cell receptor (beta chain) was found once. These data belong to a study of control samples from healthy donors and cancer patients. Sequencing was performed with immunoSEQ multiplex PCR; in TCRdb, only in-frame clones are kept and a portion is missing. The table shows fewer than 200,000 clones, with 85% to 95% occurring only once. CDR3 length equals 15 residues. Trimming removed 7 bases from V and 2 bases from J, with 15 bases in between. Germline CDR1 and CDR2: SNHLY and FYNNEI. This TCR came from a woman in her sixties or seventies in good health. The rearrangement links TRBV2 to TRBJ1-5, with D perhaps matching TRBD1 (5 bases). Sequencing was done on a sample of blood. In DNA form, the CDR3 reads TGTGCCAGCAAAGTGGGTCGGGACGGCAATCAGCCCCAGCATTTT. Its translation is CASKVGRDGNQPQHF.